These 10 T cell receptor beta chains were sequenced from one sample in a study of CD4+ T cells in melanoma. Only in-frame clones appear in the TCRdb table, and some are missing; sequencing was by immunoSEQ multiplex PCR. The table lists 3,500 to 4,500 clones, around 70% of them singletons. The sample consisted of cells from a culture (not recorded whether cultured in vitro). These TCRs come from a human donor with melanoma.

This chain connects TRBV9 to TRBJ2-5, with D tentatively TRBD1 or TRBD2 (6 bases each). Trimming removed 2 bases at V and 0 bases at J, with 11 bases between. The CDR3 is 15 amino acids. Looked up from germline, CDR1 is SGDLS and CDR2 is YYNGEE. In DNA form, the CDR3 reads TGTGCCAGCAGCGTGGAGGGGGGTTACCAAGAGACCCAGTACTTC. Translated: CASSVEGGYQETQYF.

This clone was seen more than once but under ten times. V gene TRBV2 combines with J gene TRBJ1-1; possible D gene TRBD1, 5 bases. Trimming left V 4 bases short and J 3 bases short, with 9 bases between. This CDR3 spans 13 amino acids. Per the germline V gene, CDR1 is SNHLY and CDR2 is FYNNEI. DNA of the CDR3: TGTGCCAGCAGTGCTGACAGCTACACTGAAGCTTTCTTT. Translating it yields CASSADSYTEAFF.

In this sample, this clone is medium-sized. The rearrangement links TRBV27 to TRBJ1-2, with 8 bases lining up with TRBD1. The CDR3 extends over 15 amino acids. Germline CDR1 MNHEY, CDR2 SMNVEV (reference sequence). After removal of 5 bases from V and 4 bases from J, the junction contained 9 bases not matched to a gene. The CDR3 DNA reads TGTGCCAGCAGTCCTCAGGGGGCGGTTGGCTATGGCTACACCTTC. The encoded protein is CASSPQGAVGYGYTF.

This chain uses TRBV11-2 with TRBJ2-7; 7 bases map to TRBD1. Germline CDR1 and CDR2: SGHAT and FQNNGV. V dropped 5 bases and J dropped 6; count of bases not matched to a gene: 4. The CDR3 is 12 amino acids. The CDR3 DNA sequence: TGTGCCAGCAGCCTCACAGGGGCCGAGCAGTACTTC. Amino acid sequence: CASSLTGAEQYF.

This clone was observed once. The rearrangement uses TRBV19 and TRBJ1-4; D unresolved. Germline CDR1 and CDR2: LNHDA and SQIVND (reference sequence). The V gene lost 3 bases and the J gene lost 4 bases, with 3 bases spanning the gap. The CDR3 is made up of 12 amino acids. This chain's CDR3 is CASSMINEKLFF. In DNA, the CDR3 is TGTGCCAGTAGTATGATTAATGAAAAACTGTTTTTT.

This chain connects TRBV7-3 to TRBJ2-3; D ambiguous. The V gene lost 0 bases and the J gene lost 6 bases, with 7 bases spanning the gap. Germline assignment: CDR1 SGHTA and CDR2 FQGTGA. This CDR3 contains 13 residues. In nucleotides, the CDR3 is TGTGCCAGCAGCTTAACATACGAGGATACGCAGTATTTT. It yields the protein CASSLTYEDTQYF.

The V gene is TRBV6-5, the J gene TRBJ1-1; tentative D call: TRBD1 (5 bases). V lost 4 bases to trimming and J lost 11 bases, with 20 bases between them. The CDR3 length is 14 residues. Germline loops: CDR1 MNHEY, CDR2 SVGAGI. DNA for the CDR3: TGTGCCAGCAGTTCTCTATATGGGACGTTGGCTGCTTTCTTT. Translated, it gives CASSSLYGTLAAFF.

The chain is built from TRBV5-1 and TRBJ1-1, with 10 bases aligning to TRBD1. The junction had 7 bases not matched to a gene; V was cut back by 4 bases and J by 1 base. Per germline, CDR1 SGHRS and CDR2 YFSETQ. This CDR3 is built from 16 residues. The CDR3 here is CASSLTGTGANTEAFF. The CDR3, as DNA: TGCGCCAGCAGCCTCACCGGGACAGGGGCGAACACTGAAGCTTTCTTT.

The chain has TRBV7-6 and TRBJ1-4, with 7 bases fitting TRBD1. Germline-derived CDR1 and CDR2 are SGHVS and FNYEAQ. The CDR3 is 15 residues long. The V and J ends lost 5 bases and 8 bases, in that order; junction bases with no gene match: 11. CDR3 sequence: CASSPPMAGGEKLFF. As DNA, the CDR3 is TGTGCCAGCAGCCCCCCTATGGCAGGGGGGGAAAAACTGTTTTTT.

This clone came up once. V and J are TRBV3-1 (or the pseudogene TRBV3-2) and TRBJ2-1, with TRBD2 matching 9 bases. V lost 7 bases to trimming and J lost 1 base; unmatched junction nucleotides: 2. Per germline, CDR1 LGHDT and CDR2 YNNKEL (reference sequence). CDR3 length: 14 amino acids. The CDR3 is CASTSGGSYNEQFF. The CDR3 DNA follows: TGTGCCAGCACGAGCGGGGGGTCCTACAATGAGCAGTTCTTC.